This TCR beta chain originates from a study of shared clonotypes between healthy human individuals. Overall study: The donors, a couple of women and a few men, were aged 18 to 49. Study-wide results and limits: The naive CD4 repertoires of a few donors were compared, and roughly 5.1% of clonotypes were shared.

Those who donated were healthy HIV-negative adults, with no recent acute infections or vaccinations reported. CD4+ cells yielded CD45RA+ naive and CD45RA-negative memory subsets. This clone is a singleton in its sample. Antigen specificity is unknown. TCRdb keeps only in-frame clones here, not all; method: immunoSEQ multiplex PCR. Of 2 million to 2.5 million clones listed, under 95% are singletons. Trimming pared 6 bases from V and 2 bases from J, leaving 11 bases between. Germline CDR1 and CDR2: MNHNY and SVGAGI (reference sequence). The CDR3 runs to 14 residues. The rearrangement joins TRBV6-6 to TRBJ1-3; D perhaps matches TRBD1 (6 bases). Material: naive CD4+ T cells from PBMCs. The subset was: CD45RA+ positively selected. The sequence came from a man in his late teens or twenties in good health. Some clones in this sample may be carry-over from other donors' samples. CDR3 loop: CASRTTGAGNTIYF. In DNA form, the CDR3 reads TGTGCCAGCAGAACGACAGGAGCTGGAAACACCATATATTTT.